The clone carrying this TCR beta chain was counted many times. The antigen is not known. The entry originates in a study of T cell repertoires in cytomegalovirus infection. Study background: Public TCR beta signatures marked donors with CMV infection and the matching HLA. Study-wide results and caveats: In two of eight donors, the top clonotype was HLA-C-restricted CMV-specific.

In TCRdb, the reads were re-called with MiXCR into one record per CDR3 protein. The sample lists some 150,000 distinct CDR3 sequences, roughly a quarter occurring once. The CDR3 loop spans 18 amino acids. Germline V CDR1 and CDR2: MNHEY, SVGAGI. The ends lost 10 bases at V and 0 bases at J; junction bases unmatched: 16. V gene TRBV6-5 combines with J gene TRBJ2-2, with TRBD2 matching over 8 bases. Sequenced: PBMCs. The TCR sequence derives from a human donor in good health (CMV status not recorded). Some clones in this sample may be carry-over from other donors' samples. The CDR3 spells CATSKERGIFSNTGELFF. The CDR3 coding sequence is TGTGCCACCTCGAAAGAGCGGGGGATTTTTTCGAACACCGGGGAGCTGTTTTTT.